One sample yielded the 20 T cell receptor beta chains listed below, sequenced in a study of regulatory T cells in long-lasting Graves disease. As for time point: newly diagnosed GD, antithyroid drugs for less than 3 months. The TCR library was made from RNA extracted from PBMCs. Investigators prepared the TCR beta libraries by applying iRepertoire HTBI primers and Arm-PCR of CDR3 regions. MiXCR, applied by TCRdb to the multiplex PCR reads, yields one record per CDR3 protein. The profile shows around 250,000 distinct CDR3 sequences, around 19% of them singletons. This sample also belongs to another study, concerning T cells in Graves' hyperthyroidism and ophthalmopathy.

Sequenced here: peripheral blood mononuclear cells (PBMCs), sampled at new diagnosis, from a patient treated with antithyroid drugs. These receptors originate from a woman in her 30s with Graves disease.

This chain joins TRBV20-1 and TRBJ2-2, with 7 bases identical to TRBD1. Germline values: CDR1 DFQATT, CDR2 SNEGSKA (reference sequence). V shed 6 bases, J shed 0 bases, and the junction held 7 bases outside the gene matches. The CDR3 has 15 amino acids. The CDR3 DNA reads as TGCAGTGCGCCGTCCCAGGGGGCGAACACCGGGGAGCTGTTTTTT. Its translation is CSAPSQGANTGELFF.

In its sample, this clonotype was seen many times. This chain uses TRBV27 with TRBJ2-1; no clear D. The CDR3 has 13 residues. Germline loops: CDR1 MNHEY, CDR2 SMNVEV (reference sequence). Trimming took 2 bases from V and 12 from J, leaving 14 bases between them. The CDR3 sequence: CASSLSPVLGQFF. The CDR3 nucleotides read TGTGCCAGCAGTTTAAGTCCCGTCTTGGGGCAGTTCTTC.

This clonotype occurred many times. The chain recombines TRBV5-1 with TRBJ1-2; D gene ambiguous. The length of the CDR3 is 13 residues. Germline lookup yields CDR1 SGHRS and CDR2 YFSETQ. V dropped 0 bases and J dropped 6 bases, with 9 bases sitting between them. In nucleotides, the CDR3 is TGCGCCAGCAGCTTGGCGCTCCAAAATGGCTACACCTTC. Translation gives CASSLALQNGYTF.

This clonotype was detected many times. V and J are TRBV6-2 or TRBV6-3 and TRBJ1-1, with TRBD1 as a possible D gene (5 bases). The CDR3 has 15 amino acids. V was cut by 1 base and J by 1 base, with 10 bases left in between. The germline V gene encodes CDR1 MNHEY and CDR2 SVGEGT. The CDR3 DNA reads TGTGCCAGCAGTTACTACCTCGACAGGAACACTGAAGCTTTCTTT. It encodes CASSYYLDRNTEAFF.

This chain connects TRBV4-1 to TRBJ2-4; no definite D call. CDR1 is MGHRA, CDR2 YSYEKL, per germline. CDR3 size: 17 residues. Deletions cut 4 bases from V and 0 bases from J, with 16 bases between. CDR3 sequence (DNA): TGCGCCAGCAGCCCAGCTACCCCCTCGAAAGCCAAAAACATTCAGTACTTC. It translates to CASSPATPSKAKNIQYF.

This clonotype was counted only a few times. The rearrangement joins TRBV29-1 to TRBJ1-2; 7 bases match TRBD1. The germline gives CDR1 SQVTM, CDR2 ANQGSEA. The CDR3 loop spans 12 amino acids. The CDR3 sequence: CSAGGTEFGYTF. CDR3 DNA: TGCAGTGCAGGGGGGACAGAATTTGGCTACACCTTC.

The table lists this clonotype with many counts. The chain is built from TRBV28 and TRBJ2-2; 8 bases match TRBD2. V shed 10 bases, J shed 0 bases, and the junction held 7 bases outside the gene matches. In germline, CDR1 is MDHEN, CDR2 SYDVKM. This CDR3 spans 15 amino acids. CDR3 protein: CAIGGAGSNTGELFF. The CDR3 nucleotides read TGTGCCATCGGGGGGGCGGGTTCGAACACCGGGGAGCTGTTTTTT.

This clonotype was counted ten times or more. The chain employs TRBV2 and TRBJ1-1; D gene ambiguous. Germline-derived CDR1 and CDR2 are SNHLY and FYNNEI. The CDR3 consists of 10 residues. The V and J ends lost 8 bases and 5 bases respectively, with 6 bases between them. The CDR3 loop is CASQGTEAFF. The CDR3 region has the DNA TGTGCCAGCCAAGGAACTGAAGCTTTCTTT.

This clonotype was detected many times. The V gene is TRBV24-1, the J gene TRBJ2-3, with D unclear. CDR1 and CDR2 (germline): KGHDR, SFDVKD. The V end was cut by 3 bases, the J end by 0 bases, with 18 bases between. This CDR3 contains 18 residues. CDR3 region: CATSDPLVNPWSTDTQYF. For the CDR3, the DNA is TGTGCCACCAGTGATCCTCTGGTCAACCCCTGGAGCACAGATACGCAGTATTTT.

This clonotype occurred many times. The chain employs TRBV20-1 and TRBJ1-4; D call uncertain. This CDR3 region has 15 residues. Germline V gene sequence: CDR1 DFQATT, CDR2 SNEGSKA (reference sequence). Trimming took 0 bases from V and 0 from J, leaving 8 bases between them. CDR3 loop: CSAREDHSTNEKLFF. CDR3 coding DNA: TGCAGTGCTAGAGAGGACCATTCAACTAATGAAAAACTGTTTTTT.

The chain uses TRBV20-1 and TRBJ2-2; D is unresolved. V was pared by 0 bases and J by 8 bases, with 4 bases between. Germline V gene sequence: CDR1 DFQATT, CDR2 SNEGSKA (reference sequence). The CDR3 spans 11 residues. In nucleotides, the CDR3 is TGCAGTGCTAGAGATCGAGGGGAGCTGTTTTTT. It encodes CSARDRGELFF.

This clonotype came up a few times. V usage is TRBV19 and J usage is TRBJ1-3; D remains unclear. From germline, CDR1 is LNHDA and CDR2 SQIVND (reference sequence). The germline V and J ends were trimmed by 3 bases and 1 base, with 10 bases remaining between them. This CDR3 is 15 amino acids long. The CDR3 nucleotides are TGTGCCAGTAGTATCCCGGACCCGTCTGGAAACACCATATATTTT. Translating gives CASSIPDPSGNTIYF.

This clonotype was seen many times. The chain has TRBV19 and TRBJ2-3, with a possible D match to TRBD1 (7 bases). Trimming cost V 6 bases and J 4 bases, with 11 bases left between them. Germline V gene sequence: CDR1 LNHDA, CDR2 SQIVND (reference sequence). CDR3 size: 13 residues. DNA for the CDR3: TGTGCCAGTAGCCAGGGGGGCGCAGATACGCAGTATTTT. Translated: CASSQGGADTQYF. Combining the CDR3 with reference TRBV19 and TRBJ2-3 gives the whole variable domain DGGITQSPKYLFRKEGQNVTLSCEQNLNHDAMYWYRQDPGQGLRLIYYSQIVNDFQKGDIAEGYSVSREKKESFPLTVTSAQKNPTAFYLCASSQGGADTQYFGPGTRLTVL.

In this sample, this clonotype turned up many times. The genes are TRBV19 and TRBJ1-1, with 7 bases that match TRBD1. The CDR3 totals 12 residues. J gave up 6 bases and V 5 bases, and 3 bases lay outside the gene matches. Per germline, CDR1 LNHDA and CDR2 SQIVND (reference sequence). The CDR3 nucleotides read TGTGCCAGTAGTGATGGGACAGCTGAAGCTTTCTTT. The encoded protein is CASSDGTAEAFF.

The CDR3 reads CASSQGWGRETYEQYF. CDR3 nucleotides: TGTGCCAGCAGCCAAGGGTGGGGCAGGGAGACCTACGAGCAGTACTTC. The chain joins TRBV14 to TRBJ2-7; either TRBD1 or TRBD2 may supply D (5 bases each). V dropped 1 base and J dropped 2 bases, with 15 bases sitting between them. Germline V gives CDR1 SGHDN, CDR2 FVKESK. The CDR3 spans 16 residues.

Many counts were recorded for this clonotype. The V gene is TRBV19, the J gene TRBJ2-1, with D possibly called TRBD1 or TRBD2 (5 bases each). V was shortened by 7 bases and J by 6 bases, with 16 bases between the two germline ends. Germline lookup yields CDR1 LNHDA and CDR2 SQIVND (reference sequence). The CDR3 consists of 14 residues. The CDR3 sequence is CASMGEWETNEQFF. CDR3 DNA sequence: TGTGCCAGTATGGGGGAGTGGGAAACCAATGAGCAGTTCTTC.

This chain uses TRBV6-5 with TRBJ2-7; D could derive from TRBD1 or TRBD2 (5 bases each). The CDR3 is made up of 16 amino acids. Trimming left V 2 bases short and J 3 bases short, with 17 bases between. CDR1 and CDR2 (germline): MNHEY, SVGAGI. The CDR3 region is CASSYGTSGRFYEQYF. The CDR3 bases are TGTGCCAGCAGTTACGGGACGAGTGGGAGATTCTACGAGCAGTACTTC.

In its sample, this clonotype was seen many times. This chain connects TRBV19 to TRBJ2-7, with 8 bases that match TRBD1. This CDR3 is built from 15 residues. V lost 0 bases and J lost 4; bases outside the gene matches: 5. Germline V lookup: CDR1 LNHDA, CDR2 SQIVND (reference sequence). The CDR3 DNA reads TGTGCCAGTAGTATAGACTCGACAGGGGTTTACGAGCAGTACTTC. Its protein product is CASSIDSTGVYEQYF.

This clonotype occurred a few times. CDR3 region: CASSGHGYTF. CDR3 coding DNA: TGTGCCAGCAGCGGACATGGCTACACCTTC. The chain is built from TRBV9 and TRBJ1-2, with no clear D. Germline V gene data show CDR1 as SGDLS and CDR2 as YYNGEE. The germline V and J ends were trimmed by 3 bases and 6 bases, with 3 bases remaining between them. This CDR3 spans 10 amino acids.

CDR3: CASSTGGPGETQYF. The CDR3 DNA follows: TGTGCCAGCAGCACCGGAGGGCCGGGGGAGACCCAGTACTTC. This chain uses TRBV28 with TRBJ2-5; possibly TRBD2 for D (6 bases). The CDR3 spans 14 residues. Per the germline V gene, CDR1 is MDHEN and CDR2 is SYDVKM. V dropped 6 bases and J dropped 5 bases, with 16 bases sitting between them.